This TCR beta chain derives from a study of T cell responses to AZD1222 COVID-19 vaccine. This CDR3 comprises 15 residues. Germline loops: CDR1 MNHEY, CDR2 SVGAGI. V lost 6 bases and J 7 bases, leaving 21 bases between the germline ends. This table comes from immunoSEQ multiplex PCR, and its TCRdb copy is limited to in-frame clones, with some not included. The data contain under 200,000 clones, 85% to 95% of them singletons. Material: peripheral blood, obtained on day 0 of AZD1222 vaccination. The genes are TRBV6-5 and TRBJ1-2, with D perhaps matching TRBD1 (5 bases). This clonotype was obtained from an adult in good health. DNA of the CDR3: TGTGCCAGCAGCTTCCGCTCCTCAGGGAAGGGTGGCTACACCTTC. Its translation: CASSFRSSGKGGYTF.